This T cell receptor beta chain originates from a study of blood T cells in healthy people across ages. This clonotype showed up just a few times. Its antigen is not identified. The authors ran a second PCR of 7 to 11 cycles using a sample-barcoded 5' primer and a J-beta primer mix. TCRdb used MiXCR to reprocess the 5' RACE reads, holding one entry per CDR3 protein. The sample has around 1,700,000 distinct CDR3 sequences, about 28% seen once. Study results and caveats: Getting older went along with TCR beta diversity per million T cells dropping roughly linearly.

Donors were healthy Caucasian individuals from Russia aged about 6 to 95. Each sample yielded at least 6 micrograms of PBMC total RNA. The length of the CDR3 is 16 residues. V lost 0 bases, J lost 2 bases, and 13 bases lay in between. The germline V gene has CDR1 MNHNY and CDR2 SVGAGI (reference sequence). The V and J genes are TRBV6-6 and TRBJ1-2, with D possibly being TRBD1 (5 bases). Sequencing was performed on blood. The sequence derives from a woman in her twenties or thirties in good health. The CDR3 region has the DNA TGTGCCAGCAGTTACTCTCGGGGGGGTAAAAACTATGGCTACACCTTC. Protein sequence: CASSYSRGGKNYGYTF.